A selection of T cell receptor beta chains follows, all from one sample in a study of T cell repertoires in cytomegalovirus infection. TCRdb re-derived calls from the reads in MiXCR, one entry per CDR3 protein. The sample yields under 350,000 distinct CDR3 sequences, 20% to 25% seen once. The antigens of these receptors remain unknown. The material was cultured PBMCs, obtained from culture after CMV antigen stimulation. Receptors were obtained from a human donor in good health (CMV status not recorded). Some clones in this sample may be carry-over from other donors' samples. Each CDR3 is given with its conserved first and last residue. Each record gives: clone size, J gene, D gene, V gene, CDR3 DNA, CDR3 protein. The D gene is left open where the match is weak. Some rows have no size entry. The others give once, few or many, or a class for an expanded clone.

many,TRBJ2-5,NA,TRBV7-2,TGTGCCAGCAGCCCCCAGGCGGTCCAAGAGACCCAGTACTTC,CASSPQAVQETQYF
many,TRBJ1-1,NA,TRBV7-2,TGTGCCAGCAGCTACAATATTCCCCCTTACATGAACACTGAAGCTTTCTTT,CASSYNIPPYMNTEAFF
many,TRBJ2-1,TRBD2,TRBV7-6,TGTGCCAGCAGCTCACCCACGACTAGCCTATACAATGAGCAGTTCTTC,CASSSPTTSLYNEQFF
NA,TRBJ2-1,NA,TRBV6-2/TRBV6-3,TGTGCCAGCAGTTACACGGAATCGGGACTTAGGGATGAGCAGTTCTTC,CASSYTESGLRDEQFF
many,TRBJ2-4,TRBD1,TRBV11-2,TGTGCCAGCAGCTTTACTGGGACAGGGGGAAACATTCAGTACTTC,CASSFTGTGGNIQYF
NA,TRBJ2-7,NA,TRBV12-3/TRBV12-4,TGTGCCAGCAGCGGACGGGTATACTACGAGCAGTACTTC,CASSGRVYYEQYF
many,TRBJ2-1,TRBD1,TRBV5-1,TGCGCCAGCAGCTTGGGGTGGGACAGGGAAATTTTC,CASSLGWDREIF
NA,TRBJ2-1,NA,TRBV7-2,TGTGCCAGCAGCTCCGCTCCATCCTACAATGAGCTGTTCTTC,CASSSAPSYNELFF
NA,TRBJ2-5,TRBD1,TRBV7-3,TGTGCCAGCAGCACGTTGGGACAGGGGGTGGCCTCCCAAGAGACCCAGTACTTC,CASSTLGQGVASQETQYF
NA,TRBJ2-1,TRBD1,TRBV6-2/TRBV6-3,TGTGCCAGCCAGGGGGTTTACAATGAGCAGTTCTTC,CASQGVYNEQFF
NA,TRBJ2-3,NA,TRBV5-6,TGTGCCAGCAGAACGGAGGTCTTACGGGATACGCAGTATTTT,CASRTEVLRDTQYF
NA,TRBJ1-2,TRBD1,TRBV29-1,TGCAGCGTTGAAGATGACAGGGGATATGGCTACACCTTC,CSVEDDRGYGYTF
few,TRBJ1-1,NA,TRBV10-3,TGTGCCATCAGTGATCCCCTTACTACCCCTGAAGCTTTCTTT,CAISDPLTTPEAFF
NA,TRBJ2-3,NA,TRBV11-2,TGTGCCAGCAGCTCCCGGATCGGTCGCACAGATACGCAGTATTTT,CASSSRIGRTDTQYF
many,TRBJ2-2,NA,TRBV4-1,TGCGCCAGCAGCCAATCGGTGATGCACGGGAACACCGGGGAGCTGTTTTTT,CASSQSVMHGNTGELFF
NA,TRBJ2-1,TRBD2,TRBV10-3,TGTGCCATCAGTACAACTAGCGGGAGTAGGGGTGAGCAGTTCTTC,CAISTTSGSRGEQFF
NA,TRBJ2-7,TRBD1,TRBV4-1,TGCGCCAGCAGCGAGGGGCCGACAGGGACGTACGAGCAGTACTTC,CASSEGPTGTYEQYF
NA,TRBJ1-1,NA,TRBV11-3,TGTGCCAGCAGCTTAGAGTTTGACACTGAAGCTTTCTTT,CASSLEFDTEAFF
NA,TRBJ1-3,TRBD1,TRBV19,TGTGCCAGTAGTAGGACAGGGCCCGGAAACACCATATATTTT,CASSRTGPGNTIYF
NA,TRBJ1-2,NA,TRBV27,TGTGCCAGCAGCCATGGCGGCTATGGCTACACCTTC,CASSHGGYGYTF
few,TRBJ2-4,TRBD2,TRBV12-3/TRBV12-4,TGTGCCAGCAGCCTTGGACTAGGACTCAATCAGTACTTC,CASSLGLGLNQYF
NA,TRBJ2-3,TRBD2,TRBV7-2,TGTGCCAGCAGCTTGGGACTAGCGGGAGGGTGGGCAGATACGCAGTATTTT,CASSLGLAGGWADTQYF
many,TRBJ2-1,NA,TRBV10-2,TGCGCCAGCAGTGATAGCCAAGGGTACAATGAGCAGTTCTTC,CASSDSQGYNEQFF
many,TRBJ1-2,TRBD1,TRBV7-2,TGTGCCAGCAGCTTAGACACAGGGGGAGTAAACTATGGCTACACCTTC,CASSLDTGGVNYGYTF
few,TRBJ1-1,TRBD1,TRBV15,TGTGCCACCAGCAGCCCGGGACAGGATGAAGCTTTCTTT,CATSSPGQDEAFF
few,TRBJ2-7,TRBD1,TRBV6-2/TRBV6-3,TGTGCCACCGGACAGGGTTACCACGAGCAGTACTTC,CATGQGYHEQYF
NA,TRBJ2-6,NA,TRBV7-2,TGTGCCAGCAGCTTTTTTGGCTCTGGGGCCAACGTCCTGACTTTC,CASSFFGSGANVLTF
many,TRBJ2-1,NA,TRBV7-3,TGTGCCAGCAGCTCGTCAGGGAACGACAATGAGCAGTTCTTC,CASSSSGNDNEQFF
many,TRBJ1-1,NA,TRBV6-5,TGTGCCAGCAGTTACGGGGGGGCGTCGGCCACTGAAGCTTTCTTT,CASSYGGASATEAFF
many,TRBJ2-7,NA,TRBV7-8,TGTGCCAGCACCCAAACCCTAGCGTGGCGGGAAATGGGCGAGCAGTACTTC,CASTQTLAWREMGEQYF
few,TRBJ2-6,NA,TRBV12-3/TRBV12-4,TGTGCCAGCAGCCCCACAGGGCTGGCTGGGGCCAACGTCCTGACTTTC,CASSPTGLAGANVLTF
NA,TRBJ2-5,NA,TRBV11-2,TGTGCCAGCAGCTTACTGACCCCTCGACTGGGGGGAGGAGAGACCCAGTACTTC,CASSLLTPRLGGGETQYF
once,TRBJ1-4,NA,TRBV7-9,TGTGCCAGCAGCCTAGAACTTACAGGGAATGAAAAACTGTTTTTT,CASSLELTGNEKLFF
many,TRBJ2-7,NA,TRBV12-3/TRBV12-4,TGTGCCAGCAGATTCAGGGAAGGGGCCGAGCAGTACTTC,CASRFREGAEQYF
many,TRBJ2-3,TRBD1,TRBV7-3,TGTGCCAGCAGCCCGACAGGGCTTGGCACAGATACGCAGTATTTT,CASSPTGLGTDTQYF
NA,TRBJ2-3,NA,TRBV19,TGTGCCAGTAGTATCGCAGGGACCCGCACAGATACGCAGTATTTT,CASSIAGTRTDTQYF
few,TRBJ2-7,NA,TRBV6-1,TGTGCCAGCAGTGAATGGGGCTTGGGTAGCTCCTACGAGCAGTACTTC,CASSEWGLGSSYEQYF
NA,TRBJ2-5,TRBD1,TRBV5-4,TGTGCCAGCAGCTCGATTACCGGGACAGGGTTACAGACCCAGTACTTC,CASSSITGTGLQTQYF
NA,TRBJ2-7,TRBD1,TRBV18,TGTGCCAGCTCACGCCCAGGGGGCTACGAGCAGTACTTC,CASSRPGGYEQYF
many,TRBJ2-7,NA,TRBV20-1,TGCAGTGCTAGACCGGGCTACGAGCAGTACTTC,CSARPGYEQYF
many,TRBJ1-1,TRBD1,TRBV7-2,TGTGCCAGCAGCCGCGGACAGGACACTGAAGCTTTCTTT,CASSRGQDTEAFF
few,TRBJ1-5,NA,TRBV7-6,TGTGCCAGCAGCTTAGCGACGACAGGTTATCAGCCCCAGCATTTT,CASSLATTGYQPQHF
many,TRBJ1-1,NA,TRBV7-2,TGTGCCAGCAGCTCCCAACCTACGGGACAAAAAAGGGACACTGAAGCTTTCTTT,CASSSQPTGQKRDTEAFF
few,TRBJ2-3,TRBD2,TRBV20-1,TGCAGTGCCGGTGGACTAGCGGGAGCAGCAGATACGCAGTATTTT,CSAGGLAGAADTQYF
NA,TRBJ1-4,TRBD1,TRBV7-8,TGTGCCAGCAGCCAGGACAGGGGGCGGAATGAAAAACTGTTTTTT,CASSQDRGRNEKLFF
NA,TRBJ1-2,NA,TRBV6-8,TGTGCCAGCGGAAAGCAGGACAACTATGGCTACACCTTC,CASGKQDNYGYTF
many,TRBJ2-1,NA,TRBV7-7,TGTGCTAGCAGCTCTAGCGTCCATGAGCAGTTCTTC,CASSSSVHEQFF
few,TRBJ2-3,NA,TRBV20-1,TGCAGTGCTAAATATCCGGGGCGCGGAGATACGCAGTATTTT,CSAKYPGRGDTQYF
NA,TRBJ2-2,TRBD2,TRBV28,TGTGCCAGCGGGGAAGCGGGAGTTCGCACCGGGGAGCTGTTTTTT,CASGEAGVRTGELFF
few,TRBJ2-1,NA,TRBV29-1,TGCAGCGTTGAAGCTTCCAATGAGCAGTTCTTC,CSVEASNEQFF
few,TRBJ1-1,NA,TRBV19,TGTGCCAGTATATCGGAACCTGAAGCTTTCTTT,CASISEPEAFF